Shown below are 25 T cell receptor beta chains from a single sample sequenced in a study of CD8 T cells in Susac syndrome. The RNA, roughly 0.45 to 1 ug, was put through reverse transcription using random hexamers. MiXCR was run by TCRdb on the immunoSEQ multiplex PCR reads, yielding one entry per CDR3 protein. The sample lists over 150,000 distinct CDR3 sequences, roughly 94% seen once, with 0.095% to 0.1% in the top ten. The sequencing input was CD4+ T cells from PBMCs. Receptors originate from a human donor with Susac syndrome.

This clonotype was picked up one time. The DNA of the CDR3 is TGCAGTGCTAGCCTGACAGGAGCCTTCAACACTGAAGCTTTCTTT. Amino acid sequence: CSASLTGAFNTEAFF. The chain joins TRBV20-1 to TRBJ1-1; D perhaps matches TRBD1 (6 bases). This CDR3 is 15 amino acids long. Trimming left V 3 bases short and J 2 bases short, with 16 bases between. CDR1 and CDR2 from the germline V gene are DFQATT and SNEGSKA (reference sequence).

The CDR3 DNA reads as TGCAGTGCTGGGCTAGCGGGAGCACTCTACGAGCAGTACTTC. It codes for CSAGLAGALYEQYF. This chain uses TRBV20-1 with TRBJ2-7; 10 bases fit TRBD2. The germline V gene has CDR1 DFQATT and CDR2 SNEGSKA (reference sequence). The CDR3 contains 14 residues. The V and J ends lost 5 bases and 3 bases, in that order; junction bases with no gene match: 7.

The chain has TRBV7-2 and TRBJ1-5; no clear D gene. Trimming stripped 3 bases from V and 3 bases from J, with 9 bases between. CDR3 length: 14 amino acids. Germline CDR1 SGHTA, CDR2 FQGNSA. The CDR3 reads CASSLVGANQPQHF. DNA for the CDR3: TGTGCCAGCAGCTTGGTGGGCGCCAATCAGCCCCAGCATTTT.

This chain joins TRBV5-1 and TRBJ2-3, with 10 bases identical to TRBD2. The V gene end was trimmed by 4 bases and the J gene end by 0 bases; junction bases not matched to a gene: 5. Germline CDR1 SGHRS, CDR2 YFSETQ. The CDR3 extends over 16 amino acids. The CDR3 DNA reads as TGCGCCAGCAGCCCCAGACTAGCGGGTAGCACAGATACGCAGTATTTT. It encodes CASSPRLAGSTDTQYF.

The genes are TRBV29-1 and TRBJ1-5; the D gene is possibly TRBD1 (5 bases). The V gene's germline CDR1 is SQVTM and CDR2 ANQGSEA. V shed 1 base and J shed 5 bases, with 6 bases lying between them. The CDR3 is made up of 12 amino acids. The CDR3 is CSVEGGDQPQHF. The CDR3, as DNA: TGCAGCGTTGAAGGAGGGGATCAGCCCCAGCATTTT.

This chain joins TRBV5-4 and TRBJ2-5; 7 nucleotides agree with TRBD1. Per the germline V gene, CDR1 is SGHNT and CDR2 is YYREEE (reference sequence). The CDR3 consists of 14 residues. V lost 4 bases, J lost 5 bases, and 8 bases stayed unmatched. CDR3 DNA sequence: TGTGCCAGCAGCCGGGGACAGCCCGGGGAGACCCAGTACTTC. It is translated as CASSRGQPGETQYF.

The V and J genes are TRBV5-6 and TRBJ1-2; possible D gene TRBD1, 5 bases. Trimming removed 4 bases from V and 3 bases from J, with 19 bases in between. The CDR3 totals 16 residues. Germline loops: CDR1 SGHDT, CDR2 YYEEEE. CDR3 protein: CASSPGRTLRDYGYTF. As DNA, the CDR3 is TGTGCCAGCAGCCCGGGACGGACTCTGAGGGACTATGGCTACACCTTC.

The chain uses TRBV9 and TRBJ2-3; 12 bases align to TRBD2. V lost 4 bases and J lost 2; bases outside the gene matches: 8. Germline V lookup: CDR1 SGDLS, CDR2 YYNGEE. The length of the CDR3 is 17 residues. This CDR3 reads CASSPSGLAGNTDTQYF. CDR3 nucleotide sequence: TGTGCCAGCAGCCCATCTGGACTAGCGGGAAACACAGATACGCAGTATTTT.

This chain uses TRBV3-1 with TRBJ2-5; D gene unclear. Trimming removed 3 bases at V and 5 bases at J, with 10 bases between. The CDR3 is made up of 13 amino acids. Germline assignment: CDR1 LGHDT and CDR2 YNNKEL (reference sequence). The CDR3 spells CASSQSGRETQYF. In DNA form, the CDR3 reads TGTGCCAGCAGCCAGAGTGGCAGGGAGACCCAGTACTTC.

The table lists this clonotype with a count of one. The chain employs TRBV5-4 and TRBJ2-3; 10 bases map to TRBD2. Trimming cost V 1 base and J 6 bases; bases outside gene matches: 5. CDR1 is SGHNT and CDR2 is YYREEE in the germline V gene (reference sequence). The CDR3 is made up of 15 amino acids. The CDR3, as DNA: TGTGCCAGCAGCTTGTTAGCGGGGGGCTTGGATACGCAGTATTTT. Residues: CASSLLAGGLDTQYF.

V gene TRBV5-1 combines with J gene TRBJ2-5; possibly TRBD2 for D (7 bases). Germline V gene lookup returns CDR1 SGHRS and CDR2 YFSETQ. Trimming stripped 7 bases from V and 4 bases from J, with 14 bases between. The CDR3 spans 13 residues. CDR3 sequence: CASARGLGETQYF. The CDR3 bases are TGCGCCAGCGCGCGGGGGCTAGGAGAGACCCAGTACTTC.

V and J are TRBV28 and TRBJ2-2; unclear D gene. The CDR3 runs to 13 residues. CDR1 MDHEN and CDR2 SYDVKM come from the germline V gene. Trimming took off 2 bases at V and 6 bases at J, with 7 bases between the two ends. The CDR3 DNA reads TGTGCCAGCAGTTTAATGACCCCCGGGGAGCTGTTTTTT. This encodes CASSLMTPGELFF.

The chain couples TRBV18 to TRBJ2-3; 9 nucleotides align to TRBD2. Looked up from germline, CDR1 is KGHSH and CDR2 is LQKENI. The V and J ends lost 1 base and 3 bases, in that order; junction bases with no gene match: 5. This CDR3 contains 16 residues. The CDR3 sequence is CASSPQGSGGTDTQYF. The CDR3 bases are TGTGCCAGCTCACCACAAGGAAGCGGGGGGACAGATACGCAGTATTTT.

The genes are TRBV20-1 and TRBJ2-4, with TRBD2 as a possible D gene (5 bases). V was clipped by 2 bases and J by 5 bases, with 16 bases between them. This CDR3 is 15 amino acids long. Germline V lookup: CDR1 DFQATT, CDR2 SNEGSKA (reference sequence). The CDR3 is CSARSTWRYQNIQYF. DNA of the CDR3: TGCAGTGCTAGATCGACTTGGAGGTACCAAAACATTCAGTACTTC.

This chain links TRBV5-4 with TRBJ1-2; D gene uncertain. The CDR3 sequence is 14 residues long. Trimming cost V 0 bases and J 1 base, with 7 bases left between them. Looked up from germline, CDR1 is SGHNT and CDR2 is YYREEE (reference sequence). The CDR3 sequence: CASSLDHRNYGYTF. CDR3 nucleotide sequence: TGTGCCAGCAGCTTGGATCACCGTAACTATGGCTACACCTTC.

The CDR3 nucleotides are TGCAGTGTAAAGCTTGGGACTGAAGCTTTCTTT. Translated, it gives CSVKLGTEAFF. The chain has TRBV20-1 and TRBJ1-1, with D unclear. Germline V gene sequence: CDR1 DFQATT, CDR2 SNEGSKA (reference sequence). Trimming left V 7 bases short and J 5 bases short, with 11 bases between. The CDR3 spans 11 residues.

CDR3 sequence reads: CASGRDRDRVFLQSQETQYF. For the CDR3, the DNA is TGTGCCAGCGGACGGGACCGGGACAGGGTTTTTCTACAATCGCAAGAGACCCAGTACTTC. The chain combines TRBV2 with TRBJ2-5; TRBD1 matches 9 bases. Losses at the gene ends were 8 bases for V and 2 bases for J; bases not matched to a gene: 24. The CDR3 is 20 residues long. Germline lookup yields CDR1 SNHLY and CDR2 FYNNEI.

The rearrangement joins TRBV12-3 or TRBV12-4 to TRBJ2-3, with 8 bases matching TRBD2. There are 15 residues in the CDR3. Trimming at V came to 8 bases and at J to 3 bases, leaving 10 bases not matched to a gene. CDR3 sequence reads: CASRRVLAETDTQYF. The CDR3 nucleotides are TGTGCCAGCCGGAGGGTACTAGCGGAAACAGATACGCAGTATTTT.

The V call is TRBV13, the J call TRBJ2-7, with 9 bases identical to TRBD2. The CDR3 sequence is 16 residues long. Germline trimming cut 5 bases from V and 5 bases from J; bases unmatched to any gene: 13. Germline values: CDR1 PRHDT, CDR2 FYEKMQ (reference sequence). CDR3 bases: TGTGCCAGCAGCCCACCCCCGTGGCGGGAGGGGAACGAGCAGTACTTC. Translated: CASSPPPWREGNEQYF.

The rearrangement uses TRBV27 and TRBJ2-7, with 8 nucleotides matching TRBD1. V was clipped by 4 bases and J by 5 bases; unmatched bases: 7. Germline CDR1 is MNHEY and CDR2 is SMNVEV (reference sequence). This CDR3 has 14 residues. CDR3 DNA: TGTGCCAGCAGTTCGGACAGGGAATCGGACGAGCAGTACTTC. The encoded protein is CASSSDRESDEQYF.

This chain uses TRBV28 with TRBJ1-5; 10 nucleotides match TRBD1. The CDR3 spans 15 residues. Trimming cost V 6 bases and J 7 bases; bases outside gene matches: 9. Germline V gives CDR1 MDHEN, CDR2 SYDVKM. CDR3 bases: TGTGCCAGCAGCGCGCTTGGACAGGGGGAACAGCCCCAGCATTTT. This sequence encodes CASSALGQGEQPQHF. The whole variable domain, filled in from reference TRBV28 and TRBJ1-5, reads DVKVTQSSRYLVKRTGEKVFLECVQDMDHENMFWYRQDPGLGLRLIYFSYDVKMKEKGDIPEGYSVSREKKERFSLILESASTNQTSMYLCASSALGQGEQPQHFGDGTRLSIL.

Turning to this clonotype: One end of the junction is discordant with germline, which a read error may explain. The J gene is TRBJ1-2, the V gene TRBV3-1; weak D call: TRBD1 (6 bases). The CDR3 is made up of 14 amino acids. CDR1 is LGHDT, CDR2 YNNKEL, per germline (reference sequence). The CDR3 bases are TGTGCCAGCAGCCAGAGACTACAGGGAGGGAGTTACGCCTTC. Translated, it gives CASSQRLQGGSYAF.

The J gene is TRBJ2-3, the V gene TRBV9; a possible D gene is TRBD2 (6 bases). V was pared by 5 bases and J by 0 bases, with 13 bases between. Germline assignment: CDR1 SGDLS and CDR2 YYNGEE. The CDR3 contains 15 residues. CDR3 residues: CASSSWDSSTDTQYF. The CDR3 DNA is TGTGCCAGCAGTTCCTGGGACTCTAGCACAGATACGCAGTATTTT.

The chain joins TRBV28 to TRBJ1-2; D gene uncertain. The V end was cut by 2 bases, the J end by 4 bases, with 8 bases between. The germline CDR1 and CDR2 sequences are MDHEN and SYDVKM. This CDR3 has 13 amino acids. CDR3 sequence reads: CASSLTGFYGYTF. In DNA, the CDR3 is TGTGCCAGCAGTTTAACCGGATTCTATGGCTACACCTTC.

The V and J genes are TRBV7-2 and TRBJ2-5; D is perhaps TRBD1 (5 bases). CDR3 size: 14 residues. The V end lost 1 base, the J end lost 5 bases, and 11 bases lay between the germline ends. From germline, CDR1 is SGHTA and CDR2 FQGNSA. The CDR3 region has the DNA TGTGCCAGCAGCTTAGGCAGGGTAGGGGAGACCCAGTACTTC. As protein: CASSLGRVGETQYF. The full variable domain, with the rest looked up from reference TRBV7-2 and TRBJ2-5, is GAGVSQSPSNKVTEKGKDVELRCDPISGHTALYWYRQSLGQGLEFLIYFQGNSAPDKSGLPSDRFSAERTGGSVSTLTIQRTQQEDSAVYLCASSLGRVGETQYFGPGTRLLVL.